The sequence of this T cell receptor (beta chain) was determined in a study of chemoradiotherapy in HPV16-positive cancers. At the level of the study: Candidate HPV-specific clones and shared TCR motifs came from a couple of HPV16-positive patients.

The study, taken as a whole, reports: Candidate HPV-specific clones and E7-related TCR motifs grew in tumor during treatment. For HPV16-positive patients, expanding HPV-responsive T cells associated with longer recurrence-free survival.

The table came from immunoSEQ multiplex PCR; TCRdb's copy has only in-frame clones and leaves some out. Among 8,000 to 9,000 clones listed, around 74% were seen once. Repeated repertoire sampling spanned the course of chemoradiotherapy. Germline V CDR1 and CDR2: SGHTA, FQGNSA. This CDR3 contains 17 residues. The V end was cut by 2 bases, the J end by 1 base, with 18 bases between. In the case of this clone: Its matching antigen is unknown.

The sample was acquired from a patient who underwent chemoradiotherapy. This TCR came from a human donor with HPV-associated anogenital cancer. This rearrangement joins TRBV7-2 to TRBJ2-7; D might be TRBD2 (6 bases). CDR3 in DNA: TGTGCCAGCAGCTTACCGGGGAGGAGCGGGTCTTCCTACGAGCAGTACTTC. Its translation is CASSLPGRSGSSYEQYF.